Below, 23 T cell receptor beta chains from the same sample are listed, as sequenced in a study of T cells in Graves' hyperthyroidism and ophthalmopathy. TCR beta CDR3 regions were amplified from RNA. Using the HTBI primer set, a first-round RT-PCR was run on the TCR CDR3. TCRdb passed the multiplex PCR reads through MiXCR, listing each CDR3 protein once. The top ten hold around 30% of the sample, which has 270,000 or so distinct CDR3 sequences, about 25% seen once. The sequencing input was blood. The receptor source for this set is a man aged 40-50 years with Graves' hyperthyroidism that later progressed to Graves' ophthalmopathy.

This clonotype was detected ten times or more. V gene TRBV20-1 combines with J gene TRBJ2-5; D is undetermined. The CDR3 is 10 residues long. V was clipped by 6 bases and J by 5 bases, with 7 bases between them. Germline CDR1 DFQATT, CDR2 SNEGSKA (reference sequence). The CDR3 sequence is CSALGETQYF. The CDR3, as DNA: TGCAGTGCACTCGGGGAGACCCAGTACTTC.

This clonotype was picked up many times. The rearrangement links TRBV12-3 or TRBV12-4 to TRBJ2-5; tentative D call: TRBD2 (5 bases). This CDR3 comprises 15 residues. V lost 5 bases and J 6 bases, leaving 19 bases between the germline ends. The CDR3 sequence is CASSIGLDWEKTQYF. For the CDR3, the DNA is TGTGCCAGCAGTATTGGACTCGACTGGGAGAAGACCCAGTACTTC.

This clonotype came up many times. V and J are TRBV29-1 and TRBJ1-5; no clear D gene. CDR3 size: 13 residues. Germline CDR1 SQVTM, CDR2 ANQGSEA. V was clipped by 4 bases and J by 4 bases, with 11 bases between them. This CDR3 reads CSVAHGANQPQHF. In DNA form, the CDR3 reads TGCAGCGTTGCACACGGAGCAAATCAGCCCCAGCATTTT.

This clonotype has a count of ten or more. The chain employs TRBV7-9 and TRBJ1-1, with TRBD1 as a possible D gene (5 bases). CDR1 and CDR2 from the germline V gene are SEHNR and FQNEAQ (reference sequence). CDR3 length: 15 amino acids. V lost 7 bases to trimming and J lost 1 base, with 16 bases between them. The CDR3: CASIPVRTGNTEAFF. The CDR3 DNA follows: TGTGCCAGCATCCCGGTCCGAACAGGGAACACTGAAGCTTTCTTT.

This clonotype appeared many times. CDR3 protein: CASSFDRGGTEAFF. The CDR3 DNA reads TGTGCCAGTAGTTTCGACAGGGGAGGTACTGAAGCTTTCTTT. The rearrangement joins TRBV19 to TRBJ1-1, with TRBD1 matching 8 bases. Germline V lookup: CDR1 LNHDA, CDR2 SQIVND (reference sequence). The V gene end was trimmed by 5 bases and the J gene end by 5 bases; junction bases not matched to a gene: 7. CDR3 length equals 14 residues.

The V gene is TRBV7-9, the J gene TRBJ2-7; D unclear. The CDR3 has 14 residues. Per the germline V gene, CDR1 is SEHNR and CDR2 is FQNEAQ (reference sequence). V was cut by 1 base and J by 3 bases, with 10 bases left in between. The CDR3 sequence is CASSLDSVDYEQYF. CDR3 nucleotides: TGTGCCAGCAGCTTAGATTCGGTCGACTACGAGCAGTACTTC.

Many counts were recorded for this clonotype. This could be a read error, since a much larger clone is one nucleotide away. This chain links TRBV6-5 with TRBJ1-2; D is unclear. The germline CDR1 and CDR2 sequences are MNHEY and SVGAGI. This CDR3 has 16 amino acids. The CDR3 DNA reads TGTGCCAGCAGTTACGAGACGTGGCAGTTGGCCTATGGCTGCACCTTC. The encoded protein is CASSYETWQLAYGCTF.

CDR3 protein: CAWINKLDPTDTQYF. The CDR3 coding sequence is TGTGCCTGGATAAATAAACTAGACCCCACAGATACGCAGTATTTT. The rearrangement uses TRBV30 and TRBJ2-3; tentatively, D is TRBD2 (5 bases). The germline gives CDR1 GTSNPN, CDR2 SVGIG (reference sequence). The CDR3 consists of 15 residues. The V gene lost 4 bases and the J gene lost 2 bases, with 16 bases spanning the gap.

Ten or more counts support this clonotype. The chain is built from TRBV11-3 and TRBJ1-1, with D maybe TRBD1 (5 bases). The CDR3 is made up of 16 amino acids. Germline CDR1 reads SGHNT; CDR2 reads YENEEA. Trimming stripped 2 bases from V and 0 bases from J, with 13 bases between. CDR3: CASSLRTTSMNTEAFF. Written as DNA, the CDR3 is TGTGCCAGCAGCTTACGGACAACTTCCATGAACACTGAAGCTTTCTTT.

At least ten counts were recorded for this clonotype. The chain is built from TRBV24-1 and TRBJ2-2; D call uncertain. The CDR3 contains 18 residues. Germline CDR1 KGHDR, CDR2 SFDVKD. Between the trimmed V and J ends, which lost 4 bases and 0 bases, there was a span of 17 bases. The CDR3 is CATSDFSREPTNTGELFF. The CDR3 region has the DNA TGTGCCACCAGTGACTTTAGTAGAGAGCCGACGAACACCGGGGAGCTGTTTTTT.

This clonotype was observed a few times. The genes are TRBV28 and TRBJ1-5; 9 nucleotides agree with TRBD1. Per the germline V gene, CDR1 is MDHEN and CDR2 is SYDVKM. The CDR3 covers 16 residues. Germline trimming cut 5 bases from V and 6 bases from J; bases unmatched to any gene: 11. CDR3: CASSPPPGQGSQPQHF. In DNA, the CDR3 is TGTGCCAGCAGTCCGCCTCCGGGACAGGGAAGTCAGCCCCAGCATTTT.

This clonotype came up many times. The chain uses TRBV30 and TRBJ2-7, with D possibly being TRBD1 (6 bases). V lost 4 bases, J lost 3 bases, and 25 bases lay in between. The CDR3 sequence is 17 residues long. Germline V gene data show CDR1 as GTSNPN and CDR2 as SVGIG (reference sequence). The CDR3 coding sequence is TGTGCCTGGAACCGCGGGCCAGGCGGCACGGGACACTACGAGCAGTACTTC. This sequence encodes CAWNRGPGGTGHYEQYF.

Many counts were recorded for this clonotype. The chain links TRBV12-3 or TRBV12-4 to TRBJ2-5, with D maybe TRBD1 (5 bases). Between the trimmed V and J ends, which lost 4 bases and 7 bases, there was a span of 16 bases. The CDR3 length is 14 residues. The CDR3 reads CASSYRHPTGTQYF. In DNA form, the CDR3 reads TGTGCCAGCAGTTACAGGCATCCCACGGGGACCCAGTACTTC.

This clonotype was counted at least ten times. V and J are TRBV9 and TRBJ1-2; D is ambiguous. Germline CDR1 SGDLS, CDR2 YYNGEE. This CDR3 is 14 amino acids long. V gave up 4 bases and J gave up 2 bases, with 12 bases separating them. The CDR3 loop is CASSTHGGNYGYTF. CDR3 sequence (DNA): TGTGCCAGCAGCACTCACGGTGGGAACTATGGCTACACCTTC.

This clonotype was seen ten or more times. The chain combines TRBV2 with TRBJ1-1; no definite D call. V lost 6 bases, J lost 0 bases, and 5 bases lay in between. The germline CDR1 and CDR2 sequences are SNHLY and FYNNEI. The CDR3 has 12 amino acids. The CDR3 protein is CASRGVNTEAFF. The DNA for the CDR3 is TGTGCCAGCAGGGGTGTGAACACTGAAGCTTTCTTT.

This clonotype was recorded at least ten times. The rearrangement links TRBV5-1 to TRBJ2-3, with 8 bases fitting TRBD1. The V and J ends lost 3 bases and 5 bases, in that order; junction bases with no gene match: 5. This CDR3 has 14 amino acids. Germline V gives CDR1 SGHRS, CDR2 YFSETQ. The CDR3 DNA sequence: TGCGCCAGCAGCTCGGACAGGGTCGGAGATACGCAGTATTTT. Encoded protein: CASSSDRVGDTQYF.

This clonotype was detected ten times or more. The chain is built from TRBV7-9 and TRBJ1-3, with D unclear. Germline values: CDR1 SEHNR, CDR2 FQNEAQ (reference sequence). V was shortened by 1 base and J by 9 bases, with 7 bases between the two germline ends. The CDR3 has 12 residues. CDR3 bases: TGTGCCAGCAGCTTAGAAGGAGTCACCATATATTTT. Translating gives CASSLEGVTIYF.

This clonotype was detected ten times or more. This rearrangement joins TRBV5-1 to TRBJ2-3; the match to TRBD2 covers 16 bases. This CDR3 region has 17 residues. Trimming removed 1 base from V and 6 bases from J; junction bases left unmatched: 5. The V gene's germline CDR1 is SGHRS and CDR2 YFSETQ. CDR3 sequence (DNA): TGCGCCAGCAGCTTGCCGGGACTAGCGGGAGGGCCTGATACGCAGTATTTT. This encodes CASSLPGLAGGPDTQYF.

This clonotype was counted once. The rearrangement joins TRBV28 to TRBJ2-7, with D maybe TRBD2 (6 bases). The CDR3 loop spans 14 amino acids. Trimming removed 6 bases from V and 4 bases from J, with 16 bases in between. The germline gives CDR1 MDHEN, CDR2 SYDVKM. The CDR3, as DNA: TGTGCCAGCAGATTCTTCGGTCTAGCGTACGAGCAGTACTTC. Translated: CASRFFGLAYEQYF. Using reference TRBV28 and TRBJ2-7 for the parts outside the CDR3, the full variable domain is DVKVTQSSRYLVKRTGEKVFLECVQDMDHENMFWYRQDPGLGLRLIYFSYDVKMKEKGDIPEGYSVSREKKERFSLILESASTNQTSMYLCASRFFGLAYEQYFGPGTRLTVT.

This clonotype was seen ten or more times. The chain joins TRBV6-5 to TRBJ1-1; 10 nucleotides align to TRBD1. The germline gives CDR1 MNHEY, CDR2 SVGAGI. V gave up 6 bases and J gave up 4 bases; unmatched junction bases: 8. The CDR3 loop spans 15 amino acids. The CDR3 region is CASSLGGQGSTEAFF. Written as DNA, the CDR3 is TGTGCCAGCAGCCTAGGGGGACAGGGGAGCACTGAAGCTTTCTTT.

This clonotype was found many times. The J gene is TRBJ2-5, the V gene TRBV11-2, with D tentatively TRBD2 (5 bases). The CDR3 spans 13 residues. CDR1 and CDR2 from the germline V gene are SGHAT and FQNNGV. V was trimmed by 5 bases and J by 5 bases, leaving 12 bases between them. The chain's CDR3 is CASSRTWEETQYF. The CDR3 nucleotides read TGTGCCAGCAGCCGGACGTGGGAGGAGACCCAGTACTTC.

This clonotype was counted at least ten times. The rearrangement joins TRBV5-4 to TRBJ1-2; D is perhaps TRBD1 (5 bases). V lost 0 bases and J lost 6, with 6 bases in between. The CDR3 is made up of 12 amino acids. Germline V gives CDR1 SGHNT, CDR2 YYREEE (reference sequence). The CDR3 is CASSLGGDGYTF. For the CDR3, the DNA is TGTGCCAGCAGCTTGGGGGGCGATGGCTACACCTTC.

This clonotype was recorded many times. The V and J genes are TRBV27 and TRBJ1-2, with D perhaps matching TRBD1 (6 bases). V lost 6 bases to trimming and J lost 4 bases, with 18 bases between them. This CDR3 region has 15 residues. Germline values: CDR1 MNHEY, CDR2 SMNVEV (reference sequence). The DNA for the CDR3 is TGTGCCAGCAGGGCAGGGGCTACTTTCGGCTATGGCTACACCTTC. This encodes CASRAGATFGYGYTF.